These 29 T cell receptor beta chains were sequenced from one sample in a study of identical twins. TCRdb reprocessed the 5' RACE reads with MiXCR, giving one entry per CDR3 protein. The sample has a few hundred thousand distinct CDR3 sequences; roughly 9% are singletons. Specimen: naive T cells sorted from blood. The receptors originated from a woman aged 45-60 years in good health.

This chain connects TRBV29-1 to TRBJ2-2; no reliable D call. CDR1 is SQVTM, CDR2 ANQGSEA, per germline. The CDR3 contains 14 residues. V lost 5 bases and J lost 5, with 15 bases in between. CDR3 nucleotide sequence: TGCAGCGTTCCAGATGGCGATGGGACCGGGGAGCTGTTTTTT. Its protein is CSVPDGDGTGELFF.

The rearrangement links TRBV30 to TRBJ2-7, with TRBD2 as a possible D gene (6 bases). Germline CDR1 GTSNPN, CDR2 SVGIG (reference sequence). The CDR3 is 13 residues long. Trimming removed 3 bases from V and 3 bases from J, with 12 bases in between. The CDR3 nucleotides are TGTGCCTGGAGGGGGAGGACTTACTACGAGCAGTACTTC. Amino acid sequence: CAWRGRTYYEQYF.

The chain combines TRBV5-1 with TRBJ2-1; D is possibly TRBD1 (5 bases). With 0 bases removed from V and 6 bases from J, the gap between germline ends came to 10 bases. This CDR3 region has 14 residues. Germline V gene sequence: CDR1 SGHRS, CDR2 YFSETQ. Here the CDR3 DNA reads TGCGCCAGCAGCTTGGGACAGTTTGGCAATGAGCAGTTCTTC. Its protein is CASSLGQFGNEQFF.

This chain joins TRBV11-3 and TRBJ2-6; 7 bases align to TRBD1. V gave up 5 bases and J gave up 1 base; unmatched junction bases: 8. The CDR3 consists of 17 residues. Germline V lookup: CDR1 SGHNT, CDR2 YENEEA. CDR3 nucleotide sequence: TGTGCCAGCAGCCGAGGGGGCTTTGATTCTGGGGCCAACGTCCTGACTTTC. Translating it yields CASSRGGFDSGANVLTF.

In this sample, this clonotype turned up many times. J is TRBJ1-4 and V is TRBV5-1; 7 nucleotides match TRBD1. This CDR3 comprises 16 residues. V lost 0 bases to trimming and J lost 3 bases; unmatched junction nucleotides: 5. The V gene's germline CDR1 is SGHRS and CDR2 YFSETQ. CDR3 sequence: CASSLAPTGANEKLFF. CDR3 nucleotide sequence: TGCGCCAGCAGCTTGGCACCCACAGGGGCTAATGAAAAACTGTTTTTT.

This clonotype was counted between two and nine times. This chain links TRBV27 with TRBJ2-1; D is uncertain. Trimming took 3 bases from V and 6 from J, leaving 15 bases between them. CDR1 is MNHEY, CDR2 SMNVEV, per germline (reference sequence). The CDR3 length is 15 residues. CDR3 amino acids: CASSFVPGAGNEQFF. The CDR3 nucleotides are TGTGCCAGCAGTTTTGTGCCGGGTGCTGGCAATGAGCAGTTCTTC.

This clonotype turned up a few times. CDR3: CASGSGQGLGTEAFF. The DNA for the CDR3 is TGTGCTAGTGGCTCCGGACAGGGATTGGGCACTGAAGCTTTCTTT. The rearrangement uses TRBV12-5 and TRBJ1-1; 8 bases map to TRBD1. The CDR3 covers 15 residues. The trim removed 6 bases at V and 4 bases at J, leaving 10 bases unmatched. Germline CDR1 reads LGHNT; CDR2 reads FRNRAP.

The chain employs TRBV5-1 and TRBJ1-1; 8 bases match TRBD1. The CDR3 has 16 residues. The germline gives CDR1 SGHRS, CDR2 YFSETQ. Trimming at V came to 0 bases and at J to 5 bases, leaving 9 bases not matched to a gene. The CDR3 sequence is CASSLAGLTGVTEAFF. CDR3 DNA: TGCGCCAGCAGCTTGGCGGGCTTGACAGGGGTGACTGAAGCTTTCTTT.

This clonotype was seen many times. The chain recombines TRBV27 with TRBJ2-7, with TRBD2 as a possible D gene (5 bases). CDR1 is MNHEY, CDR2 SMNVEV, per germline (reference sequence). There are 15 residues in the CDR3. The germline V and J ends were trimmed by 2 bases and 2 bases, with 13 bases remaining between them. The CDR3 loop is CASSLNGIGAYEQYV. The CDR3 coding sequence is TGTGCCAGCAGTTTAAACGGGATCGGGGCCTACGAGCAGTACGTC.

A few counts support this clonotype. The chain is built from TRBV24-1 and TRBJ2-1, with 8 bases lining up with TRBD1. Germline loops: CDR1 KGHDR, CDR2 SFDVKD. The CDR3 sequence is 16 residues long. V lost 3 bases, J lost 4 bases, and 7 bases stayed unmatched. CDR3 DNA: TGTGCCACCAGTGATGGGGGGACAGGAAGTTACAATGAGCAGTTCTTC. Translated, it gives CATSDGGTGSYNEQFF.

The chain recombines TRBV4-1 with TRBJ2-1, with 15 bases matching TRBD2. The germline gives CDR1 MGHRA, CDR2 YSYEKL. The CDR3 runs to 17 residues. V lost 3 bases, J lost 8 bases, and 8 bases stayed unmatched. In DNA, the CDR3 is TGCGCCAGCAGCCAGGACCGGACTAGCGGGAGGGGGTATGAGCAGTTCTTC. Its protein is CASSQDRTSGRGYEQFF.

This clonotype was observed a few times. V and J are TRBV12-3 or TRBV12-4 and TRBJ2-1; 13 bases are shared with TRBD2. The J segment lost 10 bases and the V segment lost 6 bases, leaving 0 bases of the junction unmatched. The CDR3 spans 12 residues. The CDR3 nucleotides read TGTGCCAGCAGGACTAGCGGGAGGGAGCAGTTCTTC. Amino acids: CASRTSGREQFF.

The chain uses TRBV5-4 and TRBJ2-5; 13 positions match TRBD2. CDR1 SGHNT and CDR2 YYREEE come from the germline V gene (reference sequence). This CDR3 region has 16 residues. The junction had 4 bases not matched to a gene; V was cut back by 0 bases and J by 5 bases. CDR3 in amino acids: CASSLGTSGGEETQYF. For the CDR3, the DNA is TGTGCCAGCAGCTTGGGGACTAGCGGGGGAGAGGAGACCCAGTACTTC.

The chain joins TRBV2 to TRBJ2-4; D unresolved. V was pared by 4 bases and J by 6 bases, with 13 bases between. The CDR3 consists of 14 residues. Per germline, CDR1 SNHLY and CDR2 FYNNEI. CDR3 in amino acids: CASSASIGLNIQYF. The CDR3 nucleotides read TGTGCCAGCAGTGCTTCAATTGGGTTAAACATTCAGTACTTC.

This clonotype was seen only a few times. The rearrangement links TRBV5-1 to TRBJ2-7; D tentatively fits TRBD1 or TRBD2 (6 bases each). Trimming shortened V by 3 bases and J by 3 bases, and 13 bases separated the two germline ends. In germline, CDR1 is SGHRS, CDR2 YFSETQ. This CDR3 region has 14 residues. The CDR3 sequence: CASSSRDTVYEQYF. The CDR3 nucleotides are TGCGCCAGCAGCTCGCGGGACACCGTCTACGAGCAGTACTTC.

The gene calls are TRBV12-3 or TRBV12-4 and TRBJ1-2; 10 positions agree with TRBD1. V shed 5 bases, J shed 4 bases, and the junction held 7 bases outside the gene matches. This CDR3 is 15 amino acids long. CDR3: CASSPGQGYGYGYTF. The CDR3 DNA reads TGTGCCAGCAGTCCGGGACAGGGGTATGGCTATGGCTACACCTTC.

The J gene is TRBJ2-1, the V gene TRBV4-1, with D possibly being TRBD2 (6 bases). V dropped 4 bases and J dropped 3 bases, with 10 bases sitting between them. The CDR3 loop spans 14 amino acids. Per germline, CDR1 MGHRA and CDR2 YSYEKL. CDR3 coding DNA: TGCGCCAGCAGCCGGCGGCGGGACTACAATGAGCAGTTCTTC. Encoded protein: CASSRRRDYNEQFF.

This clonotype was found a few times. The chain employs TRBV24-1 and TRBJ2-2; D gene unclear. This CDR3 has 13 residues. Germline assignment: CDR1 KGHDR and CDR2 SFDVKD. V dropped 5 bases and J dropped 3 bases, with 6 bases sitting between them. The CDR3 DNA follows: TGTGCCACCAGTGCCCTGGACACCGGGGAGCTGTTTTTT. It encodes CATSALDTGELFF.

The J gene is TRBJ2-3, the V gene TRBV20-1, with D hard to call. The CDR3 loop spans 16 amino acids. Germline CDR1 and CDR2: DFQATT and SNEGSKA (reference sequence). V was cut by 0 bases and J by 1 base, with 14 bases left in between. The CDR3 here is CSARDPGRSGTDTQYF. The CDR3 nucleotides read TGCAGTGCTAGAGATCCGGGTCGCTCGGGCACAGATACGCAGTATTTT.

The V and J genes are TRBV27 and TRBJ2-7; D possibly corresponds to TRBD1 (6 bases). Trimming took off 11 bases at V and 3 bases at J, with 20 bases between the two ends. The length of the CDR3 is 14 residues. CDR1 and CDR2 from the germline V gene are MNHEY and SMNVEV (reference sequence). The CDR3 DNA follows: TGTGCCCCCAGGGTCCGGGACACCTTCTACGAGCAGTACGTC. Translated, it gives CAPRVRDTFYEQYV.

The V and J genes are TRBV29-1 and TRBJ2-1; D may be TRBD1 or TRBD2 (5 bases each). Germline V gene sequence: CDR1 SQVTM, CDR2 ANQGSEA. V dropped 8 bases and J dropped 6 bases, with 20 bases sitting between them. This CDR3 has 14 amino acids. CDR3 protein: CSSRLGVSGNEQFF. The CDR3 DNA follows: TGCAGCTCCCGATTGGGGGTTTCAGGCAATGAGCAGTTCTTC.

This clonotype was seen a handful of times. The V and J genes are TRBV12-3 or TRBV12-4 and TRBJ2-1; no clear D. V lost 3 bases and J 8 bases, leaving 11 bases between the germline ends. This CDR3 is built from 13 residues. The CDR3 region has the DNA TGTGCCAGCAGTTTCCCCGGTTTCGATGAGCAGTTCTTC. Amino acids: CASSFPGFDEQFF.

This clonotype was observed a few times. The rearrangement links TRBV12-3 or TRBV12-4 to TRBJ2-2; D uncertain. The CDR3 consists of 15 residues. V gave up 1 base and J gave up 2 bases, with 8 bases separating them. CDR3 amino acids: CASSLGGINTGELFF. The CDR3 bases are TGTGCCAGCAGTTTAGGCGGAATAAACACCGGGGAGCTGTTTTTT.

This clonotype was detected a few times. CDR3 loop: CASSTRTSFDEQFF. CDR3 DNA: TGTGCCAGCAGTACGAGGACTAGCTTCGATGAGCAGTTCTTC. The chain couples TRBV2 to TRBJ2-1; TRBD2 agrees at 8 bases. Looked up from germline, CDR1 is SNHLY and CDR2 is FYNNEI. This CDR3 has 14 amino acids. Trimming at V came to 5 bases and at J to 8 bases, leaving 8 bases not matched to a gene.

The genes are TRBV6-5 and TRBJ2-1, with D possibly being TRBD2 (6 bases). The CDR3 sequence is 15 residues long. Germline loops: CDR1 MNHEY, CDR2 SVGAGI. Trimming removed 1 base at V and 6 bases at J, with 13 bases between. The CDR3 loop reads CASSYFRGKGNEQFF. For the CDR3, the DNA is TGTGCCAGCAGTTACTTTCGGGGGAAGGGCAATGAGCAGTTCTTC.

The gene calls are TRBV5-1 and TRBJ2-2; D is unclear. Trimming stripped 5 bases from V and 0 bases from J, with 8 bases between. Germline-derived CDR1 and CDR2 are SGHRS and YFSETQ. CDR3 size: 14 residues. The CDR3 DNA follows: TGCGCCAGCAGGGAGCCCGCGAACACCGGGGAGCTGTTTTTT. Protein product: CASREPANTGELFF.

This clonotype has more than one count but fewer than ten. The chain employs TRBV10-3 and TRBJ2-1; D is unresolved. V lost 0 bases and J lost 6, with 3 bases in between. The CDR3 runs to 12 residues. Germline CDR1 reads ENHRY; CDR2 reads SYGVKD. CDR3 in DNA: TGTGCCATCAGTGAGTCTAGCAATGAGCAGTTCTTC. Its protein is CAISESSNEQFF.

This clonotype has ten or more counts. The rearrangement uses TRBV27 and TRBJ2-1; no firm D call. The germline V gene encodes CDR1 MNHEY and CDR2 SMNVEV (reference sequence). The CDR3 is 14 residues long. V was pared by 0 bases and J by 12 bases, with 15 bases between. The CDR3, as DNA: TGTGCCAGCAGTTTATCGCTGGGCCCCACGGGGCAGTTCTTC. Translation gives CASSLSLGPTGQFF.

The chain carries TRBV24-1 and TRBJ2-1; 11 nucleotides match TRBD2. With V trimmed by 10 bases and J by 8 bases, 12 bases remained unmatched. This CDR3 has 15 residues. Germline CDR1 is KGHDR and CDR2 is SFDVKD. In DNA form, the CDR3 reads TGTGCCACTGCACCCACTAGCGGGAGTTGGGATGAGCAGTTCTTC. It specifies CATAPTSGSWDEQFF.